Detailed here is one TCR beta chain. As originally analysed: Reference gene primer amplification gave nucleated cell count estimates. Generated by immunoSEQ multiplex PCR, the TCRdb table keeps only in-frame clones and is missing some. Clonal size and the V and J genes are those of that table, whereas D and trimming came from the DNA. This table holds approximately 96,000 clones, 81% found once. CDR1 and CDR2 (germline): ENHRY, SYGVKD. Trimming at V came to 5 bases and at J to 7 bases, leaving 10 bases not matched to a gene. This CDR3 is 16 amino acids long. This specimen belongs to a study of blood T cell repertoires in COVID-19. Study context: There were acute and convalescent COVID-19 samples, and they came from the United States, Italy and Spain.

Input material: peripheral blood. The rearrangement joins TRBV10-3 to TRBJ2-3, with 12 bases lining up with TRBD1. This sequence originates from a woman older than 75 with acute or convalescent COVID-19. The CDR3 region is CAISNSGTGGPNTQYF. The CDR3 region has the DNA TGTGCCATCAGTAATTCCGGGACAGGGGGCCCTAATACGCAGTATTTT.